Reported below is one T cell receptor (beta chain). This specimen comes from a study of blood T cell repertoires in COVID-19. V was trimmed by 5 bases and J by 4 bases, leaving 8 bases between them. Germline CDR1 MNHEY, CDR2 SVGAGI. The CDR3 is made up of 12 amino acids. Profiled with immunoSEQ multiplex PCR; TCRdb holds only in-frame clones, not every one. The sample records approximately 150,000 clones, roughly 78% being singletons. Sequences were obtained from PBMCs or T cells enriched from blood (not recorded which). The chain carries TRBV6-5 and TRBJ1-2; possibly TRBD1 for D (5 bases). This clonotype was sampled from an older woman in a cohort exposed to, infected with or recovered from COVID-19 (not recorded which). DNA for the CDR3: TGTGCCAGCAGTAGGCAGGGCTATGGCTACACCTTC. Translation: CASSRQGYGYTF.